This TCR beta chain is from a study of blood T cell repertoires in COVID-19. Study details: Samples came from the United States, Italy and Spain, spanning acute and convalescent COVID-19.

This clone was recorded only once. At one end, the junction sequence differs from germline, possibly due to a read error. Germline CDR1 is MNHEY and CDR2 is SMNVEV (reference sequence). The CDR3 sequence is 20 residues long. Grouping used clinical history reported by participants in a survey and questionnaire. Only in-frame clones appear in the TCRdb table, and some are missing; sequencing was by immunoSEQ multiplex PCR. The sample includes roughly 250,000 clones, around 84% of them seen just once. The V gene is TRBV27, the J gene TRBJ1-6, with 10 bases matching TRBD1. The sequencing sample was made of PBMCs or T cells enriched from blood (not recorded which). This TCR came from a woman in her fifties or sixties who had recovered from COVID-19. This chain's CDR3 is CATSRQQRGQGITYNSPLHF. In DNA, the CDR3 is TGTGCCACCAGTCGACAACAGAGGGGACAGGGGATAACCTATAATTCACCCCTCCACTTT.